This T cell receptor beta chain is from a study of OX40 agonist ivuxolimab in advanced cancers. About this clone itself: Germline is not matched at one junction end, which may reflect a read error.

Sequencing used immunoSEQ multiplex PCR; TCRdb keeps in-frame clones, though not all of them. Of around 21,000 clones in the sample, around 80% are singletons; the top ten hold roughly 25%. Germline V gives CDR1 MNHEY, CDR2 SMNVEV (reference sequence). The CDR3 loop spans 15 amino acids. This rearrangement joins TRBV27 to TRBJ2-5, with TRBD2 as a possible D gene (5 bases). The sequenced sample was CD4+ or CD8+ T cells sorted from blood, obtained in a trial of the OX40 agonist ivuxolimab. This receptor was identified in an adult with an advanced solid tumor such as melanoma, head and neck, liver or kidney cancer. The CDR3 DNA sequence: TGTGCCAGCAGTCCGATTGGGGTAGCCGGGGAGACCCAGCACTTC. This codes for CASSPIGVAGETQHF.